These 29 T cell receptor beta chains were sequenced from one sample in a study of neurological immune-mediated disorders. TCRdb processed the 5' RACE reads anew with MiXCR; each CDR3 protein has one entry. The sample lists roughly 67,000 distinct CDR3 sequences; approximately 3.7% were seen once. Sequences were obtained from PBMCs. The receptors were gathered from a man aged 45-60 years with multiple sclerosis.

This clonotype was counted at least ten times. This sequence joins TRBV18 and TRBJ1-1; no clear D. There are 13 residues in the CDR3. The germline V gene has CDR1 KGHSH and CDR2 LQKENI. The germline V and J ends were trimmed by 1 base and 4 bases, with 7 bases remaining between them. CDR3 nucleotides: TGTGCCAGCTCACCACAGGGTTTCACTGAAGCTTTCTTT. Its protein is CASSPQGFTEAFF.

This clonotype was detected many times. The V and J genes are TRBV25-1 and TRBJ1-1; no firm D call. Trimming removed 2 bases from V and 7 bases from J, with 5 bases in between. This CDR3 is built from 11 residues. The V gene's germline CDR1 is MGHDK and CDR2 SYGVNS. CDR3 protein: CASSEGVEAFF. As DNA, the CDR3 is TGTGCCAGCAGTGAAGGAGTTGAAGCTTTCTTT.

This clonotype was found many times. The chain couples TRBV7-2 to TRBJ2-5; D gene unclear. Germline assignment: CDR1 SGHTA and CDR2 FQGNSA. V gave up 5 bases and J gave up 4 bases, with 14 bases separating them. There are 14 residues in the CDR3. CDR3 coding DNA: TGTGCCAGCAGCGCCGGAAGGCGAGGAGAGACCCAGTACTTC. Translation: CASSAGRRGETQYF.

This clonotype was seen many times. V usage is TRBV5-1 and J usage is TRBJ1-1; D is perhaps TRBD1 (5 bases). This CDR3 has 17 amino acids. The germline CDR1 and CDR2 sequences are SGHRS and YFSETQ. The V and J ends lost 3 bases and 1 base respectively, with 19 bases between them. The CDR3 is CASSSHLRAGTNTEAFF. The CDR3 DNA reads as TGCGCCAGCAGCTCCCATCTTCGTGCAGGGACGAACACTGAAGCTTTCTTT.

This clonotype was seen at least ten times. The chain uses TRBV9 and TRBJ2-1; the match to TRBD2 covers 15 bases. V was pared by 4 bases and J by 6 bases, with 11 bases of the junction left unmatched. CDR3 size: 18 residues. Germline-derived CDR1 and CDR2 are SGDLS and YYNGEE. Written as DNA, the CDR3 is TGTGCCAGCAGCAAGGGACTAGCGGGGGGTGCCCGAGCCAATGAGCAGTTCTTC. It encodes CASSKGLAGGARANEQFF.

This clonotype was found a few times. This rearrangement joins TRBV20-1 to TRBJ2-4, with D possibly matching TRBD2 (7 bases). The germline V gene has CDR1 DFQATT and CDR2 SNEGSKA (reference sequence). Trimming took off 5 bases at V and 0 bases at J, with 14 bases between the two ends. The CDR3 covers 15 residues. The CDR3 region has the DNA TGCAGTGCTGGGGGCGGGGGATTAGCCAAAAACATTCAGTACTTC. Translation gives CSAGGGGLAKNIQYF.

This clonotype was picked up many times. The chain employs TRBV10-3 and TRBJ2-3; 7 bases are a match to TRBD2. The CDR3 is made up of 16 amino acids. Germline CDR1 reads ENHRY; CDR2 reads SYGVKD. V was pared by 3 bases and J by 0 bases, with 6 bases of the junction left unmatched. The CDR3 bases are TGTGCCATCAGTGACACCTCGGGACTAAGCACAGATACGCAGTATTTT. As protein: CAISDTSGLSTDTQYF.

The sample holds many counts of this clonotype. The chain combines TRBV6-2 or TRBV6-3 with TRBJ2-5; 10 bases align to TRBD1. This CDR3 spans 15 amino acids. Looked up from germline, CDR1 is MNHEY and CDR2 is SVGEGT. Trimming took 0 bases from V and 5 from J; bases not matched to a gene: 3. CDR3 in amino acids: CASSYSRTGGETQYF. In DNA, the CDR3 is TGTGCCAGCAGTTACTCACGGACAGGGGGGGAGACCCAGTACTTC.

This clonotype was seen many times. This rearrangement joins TRBV9 to TRBJ2-2, with a weak D call TRBD2 (7 bases). V lost 2 bases and J 4 bases, leaving 15 bases between the germline ends. Germline CDR1 reads SGDLS; CDR2 reads YYNGEE. CDR3 length: 16 amino acids. CDR3 in DNA: TGTGCCAGCAGCGTCGAGGGGGGGCCGGCCACCGGGGAGCTGTTTTTT. Protein sequence: CASSVEGGPATGELFF.

There are many counts of this clonotype. The rearrangement links TRBV7-2 to TRBJ1-2, with TRBD1 identical over 9 bases. The CDR3 has 14 residues. Germline V gene data show CDR1 as SGHTA and CDR2 as FQGNSA. The V gene end was trimmed by 5 bases and the J gene end by 7 bases; junction bases not matched to a gene: 8. CDR3 in amino acids: CASSIGQGFGGYTF. The CDR3 coding sequence is TGTGCCAGCAGCATCGGACAGGGGTTCGGTGGCTACACCTTC.

In this sample, this clonotype turned up a few times. The germline gene is not matched at one end of the junction; a read error may be the cause. The V and J genes are TRBV28 and TRBJ1-5; 9 bases fit TRBD1. The CDR3 spans 15 residues. Germline lookup yields CDR1 MDHEN and CDR2 SYDVKM. The CDR3 DNA is TGTGCCAGCAGTTTATACAGGGGGCAGGGTCAGCCCCAGAATTTT. Translating it yields CASSLYRGQGQPQNF.

This clonotype was counted many times. J is TRBJ2-3 and V is TRBV25-1, with 9 bases identical to TRBD1. In germline, CDR1 is MGHDK, CDR2 SYGVNS. V lost 5 bases and J lost 6; bases outside the gene matches: 6. The CDR3 covers 14 residues. Here the CDR3 DNA reads TGTGCCAGCAGTCCACAGGGGGCATTGGATACGCAGTATTTT. Translation: CASSPQGALDTQYF.

This clonotype occurred many times. This sequence joins TRBV3-1 and TRBJ1-5; maybe TRBD1 (6 bases). Germline CDR1 and CDR2: LGHDT and YNNKEL (reference sequence). V gave up 3 bases and J gave up 1 base, with 13 bases separating them. This CDR3 is built from 16 residues. CDR3 region: CASSQREQGSNQPQHF. CDR3 DNA: TGTGCCAGCAGCCAGAGGGAACAGGGAAGCAATCAGCCCCAGCATTTT.

This clonotype was detected many times. This rearrangement joins TRBV12-3 or TRBV12-4 to TRBJ1-1; the match to TRBD1 covers 10 bases. J was trimmed by 6 bases and V by 5 bases; bases with no gene match: 3. The CDR3 is made up of 13 amino acids. CDR3 loop: CASSPGQGAEAFF. For the CDR3, the DNA is TGTGCCAGCAGTCCCGGACAGGGGGCTGAAGCTTTCTTT.

To note about this clonotype: At one boundary the junction diverges from the germline segment, which might be a read error. The rearrangement uses TRBV20-1 and TRBJ1-5; unclear D gene. In germline, CDR1 is DFQATT, CDR2 SNEGSKA (reference sequence). The CDR3 runs to 12 residues. The CDR3 DNA sequence: TGCAGTGCTAGAGATCTTGATCAGCCCCAGAATTTT. This sequence encodes CSARDLDQPQNF.

This clonotype came up many times. The chain combines TRBV18 with TRBJ2-5; D is uncertain. The CDR3 is made up of 14 amino acids. Per germline, CDR1 KGHSH and CDR2 LQKENI. Trimming left V 3 bases short and J 2 bases short, with 10 bases between. CDR3 in amino acids: CASSPPTRQETQYF. The DNA for the CDR3 is TGTGCCAGCTCACCCCCTACAAGGCAAGAGACCCAGTACTTC.

Many counts were recorded for this clonotype. The rearrangement links TRBV7-9 to TRBJ1-1; 7 bases are shared with TRBD1. The CDR3 totals 14 residues. After removal of 6 bases from V and 1 base from J, the junction contained 5 bases not matched to a gene. Germline V gene data show CDR1 as SEHNR and CDR2 as FQNEAQ (reference sequence). This CDR3 reads CASRQGGANTEAFF. Here the CDR3 DNA reads TGTGCCAGCAGACAAGGGGGCGCGAACACTGAAGCTTTCTTT.

This clonotype was recorded at least ten times. The chain links TRBV29-1 to TRBJ1-1; D might be TRBD1 (5 bases). V gave up 3 bases and J gave up 1 base, with 15 bases separating them. This CDR3 region has 15 residues. Germline assignment: CDR1 SQVTM and CDR2 ANQGSEA. This chain's CDR3 is CSVDRWGDSNTEAFF. The CDR3 DNA follows: TGCAGCGTTGATAGATGGGGGGATTCGAACACTGAAGCTTTCTTT.

This clonotype was recorded at least ten times. CDR3 loop: CASSLRQGRDSPLHF. In DNA form, the CDR3 reads TGCGCCAGCAGCTTGCGTCAGGGGAGAGATTCACCCCTCCACTTT. The chain couples TRBV5-1 to TRBJ1-6; TRBD1 is a possible D gene (6 bases). This CDR3 has 15 residues. V was cut by 1 base and J by 8 bases, with 13 bases left in between. Germline loops: CDR1 SGHRS, CDR2 YFSETQ.

This clonotype occurred many times. The chain has TRBV6-2 or TRBV6-3 and TRBJ1-2; D remains unclear. CDR3 length: 11 amino acids. Germline lookup yields CDR1 MNHEY and CDR2 SVGEGT. Trimming removed 4 bases at V and 8 bases at J, with 8 bases between. The CDR3 reads CASSWIEGYTF. As DNA, the CDR3 is TGTGCCAGCAGTTGGATTGAGGGCTACACCTTC.

This clonotype was seen repeatedly, ten times or more. V gene TRBV29-1 combines with J gene TRBJ2-3; 10 bases are shared with TRBD2. The CDR3 has 14 residues. Germline V gives CDR1 SQVTM, CDR2 ANQGSEA. Losses at the gene ends were 4 bases for V and 6 bases for J; bases not matched to a gene: 7. Written as DNA, the CDR3 is TGCAGCGTTGCGGCTAGCGGGGGCCCCGATACGCAGTATTTT. Encoded protein: CSVAASGGPDTQYF.

This clonotype was counted ten times or more. The chain couples TRBV11-2 to TRBJ1-4, with D uncertain. V shed 0 bases and J shed 11 bases, with 13 bases lying between them. The CDR3 totals 14 residues. From germline, CDR1 is SGHAT and CDR2 FQNNGV. The CDR3: CASSLEPAGPKLFF. The DNA for the CDR3 is TGTGCCAGCAGCTTAGAGCCCGCAGGCCCGAAACTGTTTTTT.

The table lists this clonotype with a few counts. A read error may account for a junction end that differs from germline. V usage is TRBV12-3 or TRBV12-4 and J usage is TRBJ1-6; D uncertain. This CDR3 has 11 amino acids. CDR3 protein: CASSSNSPLNF. Here the CDR3 DNA reads TGTGCCAGCAGTTCTAATTCACCCCTCAACTTT.

This chain joins TRBV7-2 and TRBJ1-5; the D is unclear. Trimming shortened V by 1 base and J by 7 bases, and 8 bases separated the two germline ends. Per the germline V gene, CDR1 is SGHTA and CDR2 is FQGNSA. This CDR3 contains 13 residues. The CDR3 DNA reads TGTGCCAGCAGCTTAGGGTATGTGCAGCCCCAGCATTTT. This sequence encodes CASSLGYVQPQHF.

Ten or more counts support this clonotype. The V gene is TRBV12-3 or TRBV12-4, the J gene TRBJ2-3, with D hard to call. The CDR3 loop spans 15 amino acids. V dropped 3 bases and J dropped 0 bases, with 10 bases sitting between them. This CDR3 reads CASSLVARSTDTQYF. CDR3 DNA sequence: TGTGCCAGCAGTTTGGTGGCGCGCAGCACAGATACGCAGTATTTT.

Many counts were recorded for this clonotype. The V gene is TRBV14, the J gene TRBJ2-7; TRBD1 might be the D (6 bases). This CDR3 comprises 13 residues. CDR1 and CDR2 (germline): SGHDN, FVKESK. The germline V and J ends were trimmed by 2 bases and 4 bases, with 9 bases remaining between them. The CDR3: CASSQSGDYEQYV. CDR3 sequence (DNA): TGTGCCAGCAGCCAATCAGGGGATTACGAGCAGTACGTC.

This clonotype was detected many times. J is TRBJ1-2 and V is TRBV11-2, with a possible D match to TRBD1 (5 bases). The CDR3 extends over 15 amino acids. Germline V gives CDR1 SGHAT, CDR2 FQNNGV. V lost 5 bases and J 4 bases, leaving 17 bases between the germline ends. CDR3 amino acids: CASSLSLGVPYGYTF. CDR3 DNA: TGTGCCAGCAGCCTTTCCTTAGGGGTGCCCTATGGCTACACCTTC. Combining the CDR3 with reference TRBV11-2 and TRBJ1-2 gives the whole variable domain EAGVAQSPRYKIIEKRQSVAFWCNPISGHATLYWYQQILGQGPKLLIQFQNNGVVDDSQLPKDRFSAERLKGVDSTLKIQPAKLEDSAVYLCASSLSLGVPYGYTFGSGTRLTVV.

This clonotype was recorded at least ten times. V gene TRBV6-6 combines with J gene TRBJ1-1; unclear D gene. Trimming stripped 6 bases from V and 4 bases from J, with 9 bases between. Germline assignment: CDR1 MNHNY and CDR2 SVGAGI (reference sequence). This CDR3 is 12 amino acids long. CDR3 protein: CASRFRPTEAFF. CDR3 DNA sequence: TGTGCCAGCAGGTTTCGGCCCACTGAAGCTTTCTTT.

The table lists this clonotype with many counts. The chain is built from TRBV7-2 and TRBJ1-2, with no clear D. This CDR3 spans 13 amino acids. Germline V gene sequence: CDR1 SGHTA, CDR2 FQGNSA. The V end was cut by 3 bases, the J end by 6 bases, with 11 bases between. The CDR3 is CASSFNSGDGYTF. Here the CDR3 DNA reads TGTGCCAGCAGCTTTAACTCTGGAGATGGCTACACCTTC. Complete variable domain (other parts from reference TRBV7-2 and TRBJ1-2): GAGVSQSPSNKVTEKGKDVELRCDPISGHTALYWYRQSLGQGLEFLIYFQGNSAPDKSGLPSDRFSAERTGGSVSTLTIQRTQQEDSAVYLCASSFNSGDGYTFGSGTRLTVV.